This TCR beta chain was captured by sequencing in a study of blood T cell repertoires in COVID-19. Study overall: The samples span acute and convalescent COVID-19 from the United States, Italy and Spain. Sample material is recorded as cDNA or gDNA derived from T cells, B-cell-depleted T cells, or PBMCs.

The authors' processing: Estimation of nucleated cell counts was performed using reference gene primer amplification. The table came from immunoSEQ multiplex PCR; TCRdb's copy has only in-frame clones and leaves some out. V and J calls and clone size come straight from that table; D and trimming were deduced from the DNA. The data hold around 160,000 clones, with under 90% observed a single time. The length of the CDR3 is 17 residues. Looked up from germline, CDR1 is SQVTM and CDR2 is ANQGSEA. V gave up 6 bases and J gave up 1 base; unmatched junction bases: 15. This rearrangement joins TRBV29-1 to TRBJ2-3; 8 bases agree with TRBD2. The clonotype was recovered from an elderly woman with acute or convalescent COVID-19. Input material: peripheral blood. CDR3 protein: CSVAGRRAGGRTDTQYF. CDR3 DNA sequence: TGCAGCGTCGCGGGTCGTAGGGCGGGGGGTCGCACAGATACGCAGTATTTT.